Listed here are 23 T cell receptor beta chains from one sample, sequenced in a study of cytomegalovirus exposure and HLA in healthy donors. Researchers ran the PCR with 60 Vbeta and 13 Jbeta primers. Some clones are missing from TCRdb's copy, which holds only in-frame ones; the method was immunoSEQ multiplex PCR. This table has a few hundred thousand clones, about 89% appearing once. The sample taken for sequencing was PBMCs. These receptors were taken from a woman in her late teens or twenties in good health and CMV-seronegative.

The rearrangement links TRBV2 to TRBJ2-5, with 7 bases matching TRBD2. This CDR3 is built from 15 residues. The J segment lost 6 bases and the V segment lost 4 bases, leaving 11 bases of the junction unmatched. The V gene's germline CDR1 is SNHLY and CDR2 FYNNEI. CDR3 coding DNA: TGTGCCAGCAGTGTCGGGACTGAGGGACTAAAGACCCAGTACTTC. Protein product: CASSVGTEGLKTQYF.

V gene TRBV19 combines with J gene TRBJ1-1, with D possibly matching TRBD1 (6 bases). CDR3 length equals 15 residues. CDR1 LNHDA and CDR2 SQIVND come from the germline V gene (reference sequence). V dropped 7 bases and J dropped 3 bases, with 18 bases sitting between them. The chain's CDR3 is CASTRMDSIYTEAFF. CDR3 bases: TGTGCCAGTACCCGGATGGACAGTATTTACACTGAAGCTTTCTTT.

The CDR3 reads CASRGRTGAVLSPLHF. CDR3 nucleotide sequence: TGTGCCAGCAGGGGAAGGACAGGGGCGGTTCTATCACCCCTCCACTTT. The rearrangement links TRBV2 to TRBJ1-6; TRBD1 agrees at 9 bases. J lost 10 bases, V lost 6 bases, and 13 bases had no gene match. Germline V gene lookup returns CDR1 SNHLY and CDR2 FYNNEI. The CDR3 totals 16 residues.

The gene calls are TRBV10-2 and TRBJ1-5; the D is unclear. V lost 4 bases, J lost 0 bases, and 7 bases lay in between. Germline CDR1 is WSHSY and CDR2 is SAAADI. This CDR3 has 14 residues. CDR3 region: CASSGEGSNQPQHF. For the CDR3, the DNA is TGCGCCAGCAGTGGGGAGGGTAGCAATCAGCCCCAGCATTTT.

V is TRBV7-2 and J is TRBJ2-7, with D possibly matching TRBD2 (6 bases). Between the trimmed V and J ends, which lost 5 bases and 4 bases, there was a span of 18 bases. The CDR3 has 15 amino acids. The germline gives CDR1 SGHTA, CDR2 FQGNSA. The CDR3 sequence: CASSPRSGSFYEQYF. The CDR3, as DNA: TGTGCCAGCAGCCCTAGGTCCGGGAGCTTTTACGAGCAGTACTTC.

The gene calls are TRBV6-5 and TRBJ1-2; maybe TRBD1 (5 bases). The CDR3 has 14 amino acids. V lost 2 bases and J 4 bases, leaving 11 bases between the germline ends. Looked up from germline, CDR1 is MNHEY and CDR2 is SVGAGI. The CDR3 DNA sequence: TGTGCCAGCAGTTACGGGGGAGGGGTCTATGGCTACACCTTC. This sequence encodes CASSYGGGVYGYTF.

Only a few counts were recorded for this clone. This chain uses TRBV7-9 with TRBJ2-7, with D tentatively TRBD2 (7 bases). Per germline, CDR1 SEHNR and CDR2 FQNEAQ (reference sequence). The V end lost 1 base, the J end lost 5 bases, and 12 bases lay between the germline ends. The CDR3 is 14 amino acids. CDR3 in DNA: TGTGCCAGCAGCTTAGGCCCGGGGGGCGACGAGCAGTACTTC. Its translation is CASSLGPGGDEQYF.

The chain links TRBV2 to TRBJ1-5; D not resolved. The V end was cut by 4 bases, the J end by 4 bases, with 8 bases between. In germline, CDR1 is SNHLY, CDR2 FYNNEI. The CDR3 is 13 residues long. The chain's CDR3 is CASSGGENQPQHF. The CDR3 region has the DNA TGTGCCAGCAGTGGGGGAGAAAATCAGCCCCAGCATTTT.

The chain carries TRBV6-5 and TRBJ1-1; unclear D gene. The CDR3 runs 15 residues. Germline V lookup: CDR1 MNHEY, CDR2 SVGAGI. V lost 6 bases and J 1 base, leaving 15 bases between the germline ends. CDR3 coding DNA: TGTGCCAGCAGCCCAGCGTTCCTTCAGAACACTGAAGCTTTCTTT. Translating gives CASSPAFLQNTEAFF.

The gene calls are TRBV7-8 and TRBJ2-3; 8 positions match TRBD2. CDR3 length: 16 amino acids. The germline CDR1 and CDR2 sequences are SGHVS and FQNEAQ. V lost 2 bases and J lost 0; bases outside the gene matches: 4. The CDR3 DNA follows: TGTGCCAGCAGCTTATTCCCTAGCGGGAGCACAGATACGCAGTATTTT. Translating it yields CASSLFPSGSTDTQYF.

The chain employs TRBV6-1 and TRBJ1-4; the match to TRBD1 covers 8 bases. Germline V lookup: CDR1 MNHNS, CDR2 SASEGT. The CDR3 sequence is 16 residues long. J gave up 4 bases and V 1 base, and 5 bases lay outside the gene matches. CDR3 bases: TGTGCCAGCAGTGAAGGAAGGACAGGGATTAATGAAAAACTGTTTTTT. Its protein product is CASSEGRTGINEKLFF.

This chain uses TRBV7-3 with TRBJ2-1; no clear D gene. The V end lost 3 bases, the J end lost 4 bases, and 13 bases lay between the germline ends. The CDR3 runs to 15 residues. Germline V gene sequence: CDR1 SGHTA, CDR2 FQGTGA. The CDR3 DNA reads as TGTGCCAGCAGCTTGATAGTTTCGGAGTACAATGAGCAGTTCTTC. Translation: CASSLIVSEYNEQFF.

The J gene is TRBJ2-7, the V gene TRBV30; 8 bases fit TRBD2. J gave up 6 bases and V 1 base, and 2 bases lay outside the gene matches. CDR1 and CDR2 (germline): GTSNPN, SVGIG (reference sequence). This CDR3 comprises 12 residues. CDR3 sequence: CAWSGTSGEQYF. DNA of the CDR3: TGTGCCTGGAGTGGAACTAGCGGCGAGCAGTACTTC.

This clone showed up just a few times. The chain uses TRBV30 and TRBJ1-4, with 7 bases identical to TRBD1. This CDR3 region has 16 residues. V lost 0 bases, J lost 8 bases, and 12 bases stayed unmatched. Germline V gene lookup returns CDR1 GTSNPN and CDR2 SVGIG (reference sequence). Here the CDR3 reads CAWSVPGRGVGEKLFF. The CDR3, as DNA: TGTGCCTGGAGTGTACCCGGCAGGGGGGTTGGAGAAAAACTGTTTTTT. Complete variable domain (other parts from reference TRBV30 and TRBJ1-4): SQTIHQWPATLVQPVGSPLSLECTVEGTSNPNLYWYRQAAGRGLQLLFYSVGIGQISSEVPQNLSASRPQDRQFILSSKKLLLSDSGFYLCAWSVPGRGVGEKLFFGSGTQLSVL.

The chain recombines TRBV2 with TRBJ1-4; a weak D match, TRBD1 (5 bases). Germline V lookup: CDR1 SNHLY, CDR2 FYNNEI. CDR3 length equals 15 residues. The ends were cut back, 8 bases at V and 3 bases at J, with 16 bases in the middle. The CDR3, as DNA: TGTGCCAGCCTCCGCCAGGGTCTAGCTAATGAAAAACTGTTTTTT. It encodes CASLRQGLANEKLFF.

The gene calls are TRBV4-2 and TRBJ2-1; a possible D gene is TRBD2 (6 bases). The germline V gene has CDR1 LGHNA and CDR2 YNFKEQ. V lost 1 base, J lost 6 bases, and 13 bases lay in between. The CDR3 spans 15 residues. The CDR3 here is CASSQGTGVVNEQFF. The DNA of the CDR3 is TGTGCCAGCAGCCAAGGTACGGGAGTGGTCAATGAGCAGTTCTTC.

The genes are TRBV9 and TRBJ2-2; no clear D gene. The CDR3 covers 15 residues. Deletions cut 4 bases from V and 0 bases from J, with 10 bases between. From germline, CDR1 is SGDLS and CDR2 YYNGEE. The CDR3 region is CASSPRVTNTGELFF. The CDR3 DNA sequence: TGTGCCAGCAGCCCTCGGGTTACGAACACCGGGGAGCTGTTTTTT. Together with reference TRBV9 and TRBJ2-2, the CDR3 gives the full variable domain: DSGVTQTPKHLITATGQRVTLRCSPRSGDLSVYWYQQSLDQGLQFLIQYYNGEERAKGNILERFSAQQFPDLHSELNLSSLELGDSALYFCASSPRVTNTGELFFGEGSRLTVL.

The chain has TRBV5-6 and TRBJ1-5; 9 nucleotides line up with TRBD1. CDR1 SGHDT and CDR2 YYEEEE come from the germline V gene. The trim removed 2 bases at V and 6 bases at J, leaving 6 bases unmatched. CDR3 size: 15 residues. The CDR3 sequence: CASSLGQGSFQPQHF. DNA for the CDR3: TGTGCCAGCAGCTTAGGACAGGGGAGCTTTCAGCCCCAGCATTTT.

V gene TRBV7-2 combines with J gene TRBJ2-7, with a tentative D call TRBD1 (6 bases). V lost 4 bases and J lost 3, with 13 bases in between. The CDR3 is made up of 14 amino acids. Germline V lookup: CDR1 SGHTA, CDR2 FQGNSA. The CDR3 region has the DNA TGTGCCAGCAGCTACCGGGACACGGGCTACGAGCAGTACTTC. Translation gives CASSYRDTGYEQYF.

The V and J genes are TRBV7-9 and TRBJ2-7, with D possibly matching TRBD1 (5 bases). Trimming removed 0 bases at V and 2 bases at J, with 11 bases between. The germline V gene has CDR1 SEHNR and CDR2 FQNEAQ (reference sequence). There are 15 residues in the CDR3. For the CDR3, the DNA is TGTGCCAGCAGCTTAGCGGGGCGAACTACCTACGAGCAGTACTTC. Protein sequence: CASSLAGRTTYEQYF. The whole variable domain, filled in from reference TRBV7-9 and TRBJ2-7, reads DTGVSQNPRHKITKRGQNVTFRCDPISEHNRLYWYRQTLGQGPEFLTYFQNEAQLEKSRLLSDRFSAERPKGSFSTLEIQRTEQGDSAMYLCASSLAGRTTYEQYFGPGTRLTVT.

The J gene is TRBJ2-3, the V gene TRBV27; maybe TRBD2 (6 bases). Trimming left V 1 base short and J 4 bases short, with 12 bases between. Germline CDR1 and CDR2: MNHEY and SMNVEV (reference sequence). This CDR3 region has 15 residues. Here the CDR3 reads CASSLWVEGPDTQYF. CDR3 coding DNA: TGTGCCAGCAGTTTATGGGTGGAGGGACCAGATACGCAGTATTTT.

This clone was detected once. The CDR3 region has the DNA TGTGCCAGCAGCTACCGACAGGGTGACTATGGCTACACCTTC. Protein product: CASSYRQGDYGYTF. The chain carries TRBV7-2 and TRBJ1-2, with 7 bases lining up with TRBD1. The germline V gene has CDR1 SGHTA and CDR2 FQGNSA. Trimming took 4 bases from V and 3 from J; bases not matched to a gene: 5. This CDR3 is 14 amino acids long.

The chain has TRBV7-2 and TRBJ2-3; 13 bases are a match to TRBD2. The germline gives CDR1 SGHTA, CDR2 FQGNSA. Losses at the gene ends were 5 bases for V and 3 bases for J; bases not matched to a gene: 5. The CDR3 is made up of 16 amino acids. The CDR3 region has the DNA TGTGCCAGCAGCCTACTAGCGGGGGGGCCGACAGATACGCAGTATTTT. The encoded protein is CASSLLAGGPTDTQYF.